This TCR beta chain was sequenced during a study of T cell repertoires in cytomegalovirus infection. Study information: Matching HLA type, along with CMV infection, was indicated by public TCR beta signatures.

TCRdb re-analysed the reads in MiXCR, keeping a single row per CDR3 protein. The sample has some 230,000 distinct CDR3 sequences, under 25% seen once; the top ten hold roughly 18%. CDR1 is SGDLS and CDR2 is YYNGEE in the germline V gene. CDR3 size: 14 residues. Trimming took 0 bases from V and 8 from J, leaving 12 bases between them. This TCR came from a human donor in good health (CMV status not recorded). Some clones in this sample may be carry-over from other donors' samples. Sequences were obtained from CD8+ T cells from PBMCs. The rearrangement links TRBV9 to TRBJ2-1, with a weak D call TRBD1 (5 bases). The CDR3 region is CASSVGAGAYEQFF. CDR3 coding DNA: TGTGCCAGCAGCGTAGGGGCTGGGGCGTATGAGCAGTTCTTC.